This TCR beta chain is from a study of blood T cell repertoires in COVID-19. Study as a whole: From the United States, Italy and Spain came samples of acute and convalescent COVID-19. The analysed material was cDNA or gDNA that came from T cells, B-cell-depleted T cells, or PBMCs.

Those who participated ranged in age from about 18 to 95 years and resided in under 25 US areas. J gave up 10 bases and V 8 bases, and 16 bases lay outside the gene matches. The germline V gene has CDR1 GTSNPN and CDR2 SVGIG (reference sequence). This CDR3 is built from 14 residues. TCRdb's copy holds only in-frame clones and misses some; the assay was immunoSEQ multiplex PCR. The sample lists some 460,000 clones; about nine tenths were seen once. The chain couples TRBV30 to TRBJ1-4; 7 bases match TRBD1. Source material: PBMCs or T cells enriched from blood (not recorded which). This receptor was obtained from a woman aged 18-29 years who had recovered from COVID-19. CDR3 DNA: TGTGCCGTTCGGGACAGTGGGGGTCTGGGAAAACTGTTTTTT. Its translation: CAVRDSGGLGKLFF.